The clone carrying this TCR beta chain was recorded many times. Its cognate antigen is unknown. The CDR3 consists of 14 residues. Trimming cost V 0 bases and J 11 bases; bases outside gene matches: 9. The data stem from a study of blood T cells in healthy people across ages. Combining a sample-barcoded 5' primer with a J-beta primer mix, a second PCR ran for roughly 6 to 12 cycles. Each TCR beta cDNA got a 12-nucleotide random molecular identifier. TCRdb reprocessed the 5' RACE reads via MiXCR and lists one record per CDR3 protein. The data show more than 900,000 distinct CDR3 sequences, 25% to 30% seen once. Study results and limitations: It was held that diversity estimates obtained from one million T cells represented underestimates.

A further study also used this sample, focusing on T cells of mothers and their children. As that study records: From each mother came over 9.5 million TCR beta CDR3 reads, and from each child came some 3.2 million. Similar effects of thymic selection on TCR recombination output were recorded in related and unrelated pairs.

This chain links TRBV12-3 or TRBV12-4 with TRBJ2-5, with 7 bases fitting TRBD1. The origin of this receptor is a woman in her thirties or forties in good health. Sequencing input: blood. The CDR3 DNA is TGTGCCAGCAGTTTAGCGAGTGGGACAGAGTCGCAGTACTTC. It codes for CASSLASGTESQYF.